This T cell receptor beta chain was identified during a study of blood T cell repertoires in COVID-19. In the study overall: COVID-19 samples, acute and convalescent, were from the United States, Italy and Spain. T cells, B-cell-depleted T cells, or PBMCs provided the cDNA or gDNA that served as material.

In the original workflow: Nucleated cell counts were estimated from reference gene primer amplification. Sequencing was performed with immunoSEQ multiplex PCR; in TCRdb, only in-frame clones are kept and a portion is missing. Clone size and V and J calls were adopted from that table, with D and trimming inferred from the DNA. The data show 450,000 or so clones, approximately 90% seen once. CDR3 length: 15 amino acids. V shed 1 base and J shed 4 bases, with 13 bases lying between them. Germline CDR1 KGHSH, CDR2 LQKENI. Patients of the Seattle cohort, enrolled during active infection, were followed longitudinally.

What was sequenced was peripheral blood. The clonotype comes from a young man with COVID-19, enrolled during active disease. The chain carries TRBV18 and TRBJ2-5; the D gene is possibly TRBD2 (5 bases). In DNA form, the CDR3 reads TGTGCCAGCTCACCACTTGAAGGGAGTCGAGAGACCCAGTACTTC. This translates into CASSPLEGSRETQYF.